This T cell receptor beta chain was sequenced during a study of T cell clones after liver transplantation. The overall study: At least one year of complete immunosuppression withdrawal without enzymes over twice normal defined tolerance.

This clone was found once. TCRdb's table, derived via immunoSEQ multiplex PCR, lists solely in-frame clones and lacks some. The sample lists about 120,000 clones, just over 90% occurring once. Looked up from germline, CDR1 is SGDLS and CDR2 is YYNGEE. The V and J ends lost 0 bases and 4 bases respectively, with 13 bases between them. The CDR3 is 15 amino acids. The chain employs TRBV9 and TRBJ2-5; D perhaps matches TRBD2 (6 bases). The source was CD4+ T cells from blood, collected 12 months after liver transplant. The receptor was isolated from a human patient who received a liver transplant. Some T cells may have originated in the graft donor. The CDR3 DNA follows: TGTGCCAGCAGCGTAGTGGAGGGTCGGGGAGAGACCCAGTACTTC. Translated, it gives CASSVVEGRGETQYF.